This entry lists 31 T cell receptor beta chains sequenced from one sample in a study of human T cells and chemical hapten exposure. As to time point: pre-sensitization, week 0. The treatment is: therapeutic diphenylcyclopropenone sensitization with weekly scalp DPC. One entry per CDR3 protein, called by TCRdb with MiXCR from the RACE reads. The repertoire holds around 180,000 distinct CDR3 sequences, with under 35% as singletons. Sequences were derived from whole blood, sampled in connection with sensitization to the hapten diphenylcyclopropenone (DPC). The receptors here all came from a woman aged 30 to 39 with alopecia areata. Some clones in this sample may be carry-over from other donors' samples.

In its sample, this clonotype was seen once. V usage is TRBV7-2 and J usage is TRBJ2-3; 8 bases are shared with TRBD2. Germline values: CDR1 SGHTA, CDR2 FQGNSA. With V trimmed by 5 bases and J by 6 bases, 13 bases remained unmatched. The CDR3 is made up of 16 amino acids. The CDR3 bases are TGTGCCAGCAGCAAGAGCGGCGGGAGGTACACGGATACGCAGTATTTT. Translated: CASSKSGGRYTDTQYF.

The J gene is TRBJ2-7, the V gene TRBV20-1; D ambiguous. V dropped 6 bases and J dropped 6 bases, with 15 bases sitting between them. Germline-derived CDR1 and CDR2 are DFQATT and SNEGSKA (reference sequence). CDR3 length equals 12 residues. The CDR3 DNA sequence: TGCAGTGCCAGACGGGCTTACCGCGAGCAGTACTTC. Translating it yields CSARRAYREQYF.

This clonotype has more than one count but fewer than ten. V and J are TRBV25-1 and TRBJ2-5, with 10 bases aligning to TRBD1. This CDR3 is 16 amino acids long. V shed 2 bases and J 5 bases; nucleotides not matched to a gene: 8. CDR1 MGHDK and CDR2 SYGVNS come from the germline V gene. CDR3 in amino acids: CASSEGDRGLQETQYF. The CDR3 DNA reads as TGTGCCAGCAGTGAAGGGGACAGGGGTCTCCAGGAGACCCAGTACTTC.

The rearrangement links TRBV20-1 to TRBJ2-7; the D gene is possibly TRBD2 (6 bases). The CDR3 runs 14 residues. CDR1 is DFQATT and CDR2 is SNEGSKA in the germline V gene (reference sequence). The V end lost 4 bases, the J end lost 3 bases, and 16 bases lay between the germline ends. CDR3 nucleotides: TGCAGTGCTAACCTCGGCGGCGGGAACTACGAGCAGTACTTC. Protein sequence: CSANLGGGNYEQYF.

The chain uses TRBV28 and TRBJ2-1; D is unresolved. The CDR3 consists of 10 residues. Trimming cost V 11 bases and J 4 bases, with 6 bases left between them. CDR1 MDHEN and CDR2 SYDVKM come from the germline V gene. CDR3 region: CAPTYNEQFF. DNA for the CDR3: TGTGCCCCGACTTACAATGAGCAGTTCTTC.

The chain is built from TRBV7-3 and TRBJ2-5; D might be TRBD1 (5 bases). Germline lookup yields CDR1 SGHTA and CDR2 FQGTGA. With 0 bases removed from V and 5 bases from J, the gap between germline ends came to 13 bases. The CDR3 runs to 15 residues. CDR3 amino acids: CASSLTGQVSETQYF. Written as DNA, the CDR3 is TGTGCCAGCAGCTTAACGGGGCAGGTTAGCGAGACCCAGTACTTC.

This clonotype was seen more than once but under ten times. V and J are TRBV28 and TRBJ1-1; 7 bases are shared with TRBD1. The CDR3 is 15 amino acids. Germline lookup yields CDR1 MDHEN and CDR2 SYDVKM. Trimming cost V 4 bases and J 3 bases; bases outside gene matches: 8. CDR3 in DNA: TGTGCCAGCAGTTCCCCTAAGGGGGCCTACACTGAAGCTTTCTTT. It is translated as CASSSPKGAYTEAFF.

This clonotype came up a few times. This chain's CDR3 is CASSLFPRAEQFF. The DNA of the CDR3 is TGTGCCAGCAGTTTATTCCCACGCGCTGAGCAGTTCTTC. The J gene is TRBJ2-1, the V gene TRBV28; D unclear. The length of the CDR3 is 13 residues. The V end was cut by 1 base, the J end by 9 bases, with 10 bases between. CDR1 and CDR2 (germline): MDHEN, SYDVKM.

There are a few counts of this clonotype. V gene TRBV4-3 combines with J gene TRBJ2-2; the match to TRBD2 covers 10 bases. This CDR3 has 18 amino acids. From germline, CDR1 is LGHNA and CDR2 YSLEER. V lost 1 base, J lost 6 bases, and 11 bases stayed unmatched. The chain's CDR3 is CASSQARVGSGRAGELFF. The CDR3 DNA reads TGCGCCAGCAGCCAAGCCCGTGTTGGGAGCGGGAGGGCCGGGGAGCTGTTTTTT.

V is TRBV12-3 or TRBV12-4 and J is TRBJ2-7; 7 bases are shared with TRBD1. V shed 5 bases, J shed 5 bases, and the junction held 6 bases outside the gene matches. This CDR3 comprises 13 residues. The CDR3 DNA sequence: TGTGCCAGCAGTCCAACACAGGGGAACGAGCAGTACTTC. This translates into CASSPTQGNEQYF.

V and J are TRBV4-2 and TRBJ2-7, with D unclear. From germline, CDR1 is LGHNA and CDR2 YNFKEQ. Trimming cost V 1 base and J 0 bases, with 7 bases left between them. This CDR3 spans 14 amino acids. CDR3 sequence (DNA): TGTGCCAGCAGCCAAGGCGAGAGCTCCTACGAGCAGTACTTC. Protein product: CASSQGESSYEQYF.

A few counts support this clonotype. This chain joins TRBV4-3 and TRBJ2-2; D is unclear. Germline V gene lookup returns CDR1 LGHNA and CDR2 YSLEER. The CDR3 is 16 residues long. Trimming took 2 bases from V and 4 from J, leaving 14 bases between them. The DNA of the CDR3 is TGCGCCAGCAGCCAATCTTGGTTGGTGGGCACCGGGGAGCTGTTTTTT. As protein: CASSQSWLVGTGELFF.

This chain uses TRBV6-1 with TRBJ1-2; D is undetermined. Germline lookup yields CDR1 MNHNS and CDR2 SASEGT. The V and J ends lost 6 bases and 4 bases respectively, with 12 bases between them. The CDR3 has 13 residues. The CDR3 region has the DNA TGTGCCAGCAGGGAATTACAGACCTATGGCTACACCTTC. This gives the protein CASRELQTYGYTF.

This clonotype was detected a few times. This chain links TRBV28 with TRBJ2-1; tentatively, D is TRBD1 or TRBD2 (5 bases each). V dropped 2 bases and J dropped 8 bases, with 10 bases sitting between them. Germline CDR1 MDHEN, CDR2 SYDVKM. The CDR3 runs 13 residues. CDR3 nucleotides: TGTGCCAGCAGTTTACCCCAGGGAGATGAGCAGTTCTTC. It is translated as CASSLPQGDEQFF.

The CDR3 sequence: CASSLPGGSTDTQYF. In nucleotides, the CDR3 is TGTGCCAGTAGCCTTCCGGGGGGCAGCACAGATACGCAGTATTTT. J is TRBJ2-3 and V is TRBV19; perhaps TRBD2 as D (7 bases). This CDR3 is built from 15 residues. V was clipped by 6 bases and J by 0 bases, with 13 bases between them. Germline V gene lookup returns CDR1 LNHDA and CDR2 SQIVND (reference sequence). Drawing the rest from reference TRBV19 and TRBJ2-3, the complete variable domain is DGGITQSPKYLFRKEGQNVTLSCEQNLNHDAMYWYRQDPGQGLRLIYYSQIVNDFQKGDIAEGYSVSREKKESFPLTVTSAQKNPTAFYLCASSLPGGSTDTQYFGPGTRLTVL.

This clonotype was seen a handful of times. The chain joins TRBV20-1 to TRBJ2-7, with D perhaps assigned TRBD1 or TRBD2 (5 bases each). In germline, CDR1 is DFQATT, CDR2 SNEGSKA (reference sequence). V lost 5 bases and J lost 2, with 16 bases in between. This CDR3 spans 14 amino acids. CDR3 sequence (DNA): TGCAGTGCTGCAGCCCCAGGGACCGCCTACGAGCAGTACTTC. Translated: CSAAAPGTAYEQYF.

At least ten counts were recorded for this clonotype. The chain uses TRBV5-1 and TRBJ1-1; D not resolved. CDR1 is SGHRS, CDR2 YFSETQ, per germline. The V end was cut by 0 bases, the J end by 1 base, with 4 bases between. CDR3 length equals 13 residues. CDR3 in amino acids: CASSLEGNTEAFF. In DNA form, the CDR3 reads TGCGCCAGCAGCTTGGAGGGGAACACTGAAGCTTTCTTT.

This clonotype came up a few times. The chain uses TRBV7-8 and TRBJ2-7; D call uncertain. Trimming left V 1 base short and J 6 bases short, with 13 bases between. Germline V gives CDR1 SGHVS, CDR2 FQNEAQ. The CDR3 covers 14 residues. The CDR3 spells CASSLGTYGGEQYF. CDR3 in DNA: TGTGCCAGCAGCTTAGGGACGTACGGTGGCGAGCAGTACTTC.

This clonotype was counted only a few times. J is TRBJ2-7 and V is TRBV11-2; no firm D call. Germline V gene sequence: CDR1 SGHAT, CDR2 FQNNGV. Trimming took 2 bases from V and 0 from J, leaving 8 bases between them. This CDR3 has 14 residues. DNA of the CDR3: TGTGCCAGCAGCTTAAGACCGAGCTCCTACGAGCAGTACTTC. Protein sequence: CASSLRPSSYEQYF. Using reference TRBV11-2 and TRBJ2-7 for the parts outside the CDR3, the full variable domain is EAGVAQSPRYKIIEKRQSVAFWCNPISGHATLYWYQQILGQGPKLLIQFQNNGVVDDSQLPKDRFSAERLKGVDSTLKIQPAKLEDSAVYLCASSLRPSSYEQYFGPGTRLTVT.

The chain employs TRBV28 and TRBJ2-6; D remains unclear. The CDR3 runs to 16 residues. CDR1 and CDR2 from the germline V gene are MDHEN and SYDVKM. Trimming removed 4 bases at V and 4 bases at J, with 14 bases between. CDR3: CASSSVMASGANVLTF. DNA of the CDR3: TGTGCCAGCAGTTCCGTGATGGCTTCGGGGGCCAACGTCCTGACTTTC.

Only a few counts were recorded for this clonotype. V and J are TRBV20-1 and TRBJ2-3; D not certain. V shed 6 bases and J shed 2 bases, with 9 bases lying between them. Germline values: CDR1 DFQATT, CDR2 SNEGSKA (reference sequence). The CDR3 sequence is 12 residues long. The CDR3 DNA reads TGCAGTGCCGCACCAAACACAGATACGCAGTATTTT. The encoded protein is CSAAPNTDTQYF.

This clonotype has only a few counts. The chain is built from TRBV28 and TRBJ1-2; unclear D gene. The CDR3 runs to 13 residues. The V gene lost 6 bases and the J gene lost 4 bases, with 12 bases spanning the gap. The germline gives CDR1 MDHEN, CDR2 SYDVKM. The CDR3 DNA reads TGTGCCAGCAGCAACACGGGGTTCTATGGCTACACCTTC. Protein sequence: CASSNTGFYGYTF.

The chain combines TRBV6-5 with TRBJ2-1, with D possibly matching TRBD1 (6 bases). Between the trimmed V and J ends, which lost 10 bases and 3 bases, there was a span of 16 bases. Germline V lookup: CDR1 MNHEY, CDR2 SVGAGI. This CDR3 region has 14 residues. CDR3 DNA sequence: TGTGCCACCTCCCGAGCAGGGGTCTACAATGAGCAGTTCTTC. Encoded protein: CATSRAGVYNEQFF.

The chain recombines TRBV20-1 with TRBJ1-3; D not resolved. Germline CDR1 is DFQATT and CDR2 is SNEGSKA (reference sequence). V was pared by 6 bases and J by 8 bases, with 11 bases between. CDR3 size: 11 residues. The CDR3 protein is CSAEAADTIYF. The CDR3 bases are TGCAGTGCCGAGGCGGCGGACACCATATATTTT.

This clonotype was counted at least ten times. This rearrangement joins TRBV28 to TRBJ2-7; 10 bases align to TRBD1. The germline CDR1 and CDR2 sequences are MDHEN and SYDVKM. J lost 9 bases, V lost 6 bases, and 5 bases had no gene match. The CDR3 has 12 amino acids. The CDR3 is CASRGTGAGQYF. DNA for the CDR3: TGTGCCAGCAGAGGGACAGGGGCTGGGCAGTACTTC.

The chain carries TRBV5-1 and TRBJ2-7; D is perhaps TRBD1 or TRBD2 (5 bases each). V lost 2 bases and J lost 7, with 16 bases in between. The germline V gene has CDR1 SGHRS and CDR2 YFSETQ. This CDR3 has 14 residues. The CDR3 spells CASSFEGQSGEQYF. CDR3 DNA: TGCGCCAGCAGCTTTGAGGGGCAGTCGGGTGAGCAGTACTTC.

This sequence joins TRBV25-1 and TRBJ1-2, with unresolved D. V was pared by 1 base and J by 4 bases, with 13 bases between. CDR1 is MGHDK, CDR2 SYGVNS, per germline. The CDR3 length is 15 residues. The DNA of the CDR3 is TGTGCCAGCAGTGAATTCGGTGGGGAGACCTATGGCTACACCTTC. This sequence encodes CASSEFGGETYGYTF.

In DNA form, the CDR3 reads TGCAGTGCTAGAGATACAGGGGGTGCTTTCTTT. This translates into CSARDTGGAFF. The rearrangement joins TRBV20-1 to TRBJ1-1; 8 bases agree with TRBD1. Germline CDR1 reads DFQATT; CDR2 reads SNEGSKA (reference sequence). CDR3 size: 11 residues. J was trimmed by 11 bases and V by 0 bases; bases with no gene match: 2.

This clonotype was detected only a few times. The chain joins TRBV5-6 to TRBJ2-4; D perhaps matches TRBD1 (7 bases). Per the germline V gene, CDR1 is SGHDT and CDR2 is YYEEEE. The CDR3 totals 16 residues. Trimming stripped 1 base from V and 6 bases from J, with 17 bases between. The chain's CDR3 is CASSLWFGQGGNIQYF. The CDR3 DNA follows: TGTGCCAGCAGCTTGTGGTTCGGGCAGGGGGGAAACATTCAGTACTTC.

The rearrangement links TRBV6-2 or TRBV6-3 to TRBJ2-1; D uncertain. V lost 5 bases and J 12 bases, leaving 11 bases between the germline ends. The CDR3 is 11 residues long. CDR1 is MNHEY and CDR2 is SVGEGT in the germline V gene. The CDR3 is CASSQSRGQFF. CDR3 nucleotides: TGTGCCAGCAGTCAATCGAGAGGGCAGTTCTTC.

The chain recombines TRBV4-1 with TRBJ1-6; D gene ambiguous. Trimming pared 4 bases from V and 13 bases from J, leaving 20 bases between. Germline V CDR1 and CDR2: MGHRA, YSYEKL. This CDR3 region has 15 residues. The CDR3 nucleotides read TGCGCCAGCAGCCTCCCGCAGTCATCTTTCGACCCCCTCCACTTT. It specifies CASSLPQSSFDPLHF.